This T cell receptor (beta chain) was sequenced in a study of T cell repertoires in cytomegalovirus infection. Study overall: It was the public TCR beta signatures that indicated both CMV infection and matching HLA type.

CDR1 SGHNT and CDR2 YYREEE come from the germline V gene (reference sequence). The CDR3 contains 14 residues. The V and J ends lost 0 bases and 5 bases respectively, with 11 bases between them. In regard to this clonotype: Its specificity is not known.

Each CDR3 protein gets one entry after TCRdb re-called the reads with MiXCR. The table lists nearly 700,000 distinct CDR3 sequences, around 35% of them singletons. Study outcomes and limitations: People with CMV and the relevant HLA were identified by cumulative public TCR beta family frequency.

The sequence was collected from a human donor in good health (CMV status not recorded). Some clones in this sample may be carry-over from other donors' samples. The J gene is TRBJ1-2, the V gene TRBV5-4; no clear D gene. This specimen was cultured PBMCs, taken from culture after CMV antigen stimulation. The CDR3 sequence: CASSLVPGDYGYTF. The CDR3 DNA reads as TGTGCCAGCAGCTTGGTTCCAGGAGATTATGGCTACACCTTC.